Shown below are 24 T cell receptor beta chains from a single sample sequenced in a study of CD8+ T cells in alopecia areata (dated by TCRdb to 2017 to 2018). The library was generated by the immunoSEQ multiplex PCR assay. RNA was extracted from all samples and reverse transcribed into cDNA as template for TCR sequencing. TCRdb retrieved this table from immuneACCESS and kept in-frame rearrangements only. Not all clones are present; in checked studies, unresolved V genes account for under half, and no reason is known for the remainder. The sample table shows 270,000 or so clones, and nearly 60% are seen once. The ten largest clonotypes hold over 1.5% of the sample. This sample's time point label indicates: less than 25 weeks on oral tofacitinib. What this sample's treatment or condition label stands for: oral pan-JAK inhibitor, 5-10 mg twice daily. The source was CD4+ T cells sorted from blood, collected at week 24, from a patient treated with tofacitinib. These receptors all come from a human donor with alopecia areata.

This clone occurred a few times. The CDR3 region has the DNA TGTGCCCGGGACAGGGTGACCACAGATACGCAGTATTTT. This codes for CARDRVTTDTQYF. The V call is TRBV30, the J call TRBJ2-3; 9 bases are shared with TRBD1. J lost 2 bases, V lost 8 bases, and 5 bases had no gene match. The CDR3 totals 13 residues. The germline V gene encodes CDR1 GTSNPN and CDR2 SVGIG (reference sequence).

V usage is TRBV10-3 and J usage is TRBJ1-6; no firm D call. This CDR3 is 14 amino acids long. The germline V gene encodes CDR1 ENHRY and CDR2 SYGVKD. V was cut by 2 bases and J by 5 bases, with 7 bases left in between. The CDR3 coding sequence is TGTGCCATCAGTGAGGCTTTACATAATTCACCCCTCCACTTT. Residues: CAISEALHNSPLHF.

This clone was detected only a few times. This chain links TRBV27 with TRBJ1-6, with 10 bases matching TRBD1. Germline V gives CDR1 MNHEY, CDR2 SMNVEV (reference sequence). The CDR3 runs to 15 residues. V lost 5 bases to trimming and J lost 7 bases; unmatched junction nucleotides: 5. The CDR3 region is CASSPADRGNSPLHF. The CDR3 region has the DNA TGTGCCAGCAGTCCCGCGGACAGGGGGAATTCACCCCTCCACTTT.

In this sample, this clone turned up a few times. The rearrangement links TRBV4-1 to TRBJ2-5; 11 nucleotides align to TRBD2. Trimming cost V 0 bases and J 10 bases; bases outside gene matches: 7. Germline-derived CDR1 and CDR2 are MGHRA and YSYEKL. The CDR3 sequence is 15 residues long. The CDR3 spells CASSQEVATSGNQYF. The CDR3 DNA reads TGCGCCAGCAGCCAAGAAGTTGCGACTAGCGGGAACCAGTACTTC.

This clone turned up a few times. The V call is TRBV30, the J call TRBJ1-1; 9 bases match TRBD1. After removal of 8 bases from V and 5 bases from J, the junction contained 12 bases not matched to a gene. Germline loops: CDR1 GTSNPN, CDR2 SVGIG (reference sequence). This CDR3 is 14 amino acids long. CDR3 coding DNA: TGTGCCCTCTCCTGGGACAGGGAGTGGACTGAAGCTTTCTTT. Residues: CALSWDREWTEAFF. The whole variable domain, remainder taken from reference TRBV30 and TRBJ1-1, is SQTIHQWPATLVQPVGSPLSLECTVEGTSNPNLYWYRQAAGRGLQLLFYSVGIGQISSEVPQNLSASRPQDRQFILSSKKLLLSDSGFYLCALSWDREWTEAFFGQGTRLTVV.

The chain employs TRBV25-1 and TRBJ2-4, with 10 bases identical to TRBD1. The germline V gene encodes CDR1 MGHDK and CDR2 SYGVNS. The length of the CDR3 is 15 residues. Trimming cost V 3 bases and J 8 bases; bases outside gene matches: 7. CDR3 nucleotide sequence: TGTGCCAGCAGTGATAGGACAGGGGGAATAGACATTCAGTACTTC. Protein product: CASSDRTGGIDIQYF.

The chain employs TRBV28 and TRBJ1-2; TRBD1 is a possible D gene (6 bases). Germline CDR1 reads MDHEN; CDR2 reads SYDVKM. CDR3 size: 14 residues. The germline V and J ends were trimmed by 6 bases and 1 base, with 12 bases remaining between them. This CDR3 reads CASREDSYNYGYTF. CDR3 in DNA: TGTGCCAGCAGGGAGGACAGCTATAACTATGGCTACACCTTC.

This chain's CDR3 is CASRLAYNEQFF. CDR3 nucleotide sequence: TGCGCCAGCCGGCTGGCCTACAATGAGCAGTTCTTC. The gene calls are TRBV5-1 and TRBJ2-1, with unresolved D. The CDR3 consists of 12 residues. The V end lost 7 bases, the J end lost 2 bases, and 7 bases lay between the germline ends. In germline, CDR1 is SGHRS, CDR2 YFSETQ.

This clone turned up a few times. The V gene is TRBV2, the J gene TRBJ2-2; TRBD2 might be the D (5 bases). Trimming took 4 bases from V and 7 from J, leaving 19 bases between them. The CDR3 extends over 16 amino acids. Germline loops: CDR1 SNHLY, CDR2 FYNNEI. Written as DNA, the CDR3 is TGTGCCAGCAGTGTCAGAGAGGGCTTTCATGGCGGGGAGCTGTTTTTT. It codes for CASSVREGFHGGELFF.

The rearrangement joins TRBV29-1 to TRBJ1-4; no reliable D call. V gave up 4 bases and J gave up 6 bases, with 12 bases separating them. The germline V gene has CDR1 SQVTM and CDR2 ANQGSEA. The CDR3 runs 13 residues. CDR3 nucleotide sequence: TGCAGCGTTGTAGGTATACCGGATGAAAAACTGTTTTTT. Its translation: CSVVGIPDEKLFF.

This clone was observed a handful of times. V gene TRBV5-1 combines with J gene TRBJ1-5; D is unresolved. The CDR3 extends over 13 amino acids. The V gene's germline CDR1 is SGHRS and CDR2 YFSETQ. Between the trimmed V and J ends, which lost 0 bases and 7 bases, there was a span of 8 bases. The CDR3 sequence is CASSLEVSQPQHF. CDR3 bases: TGCGCCAGCAGCTTGGAGGTGAGCCAGCCCCAGCATTTT.

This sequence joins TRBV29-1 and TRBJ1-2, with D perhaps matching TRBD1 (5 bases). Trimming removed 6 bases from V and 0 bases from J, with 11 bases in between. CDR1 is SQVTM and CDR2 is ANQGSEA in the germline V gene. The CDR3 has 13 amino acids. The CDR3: CSVETDTNYGYTF. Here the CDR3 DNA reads TGCAGCGTAGAGACAGACACTAACTATGGCTACACCTTC.

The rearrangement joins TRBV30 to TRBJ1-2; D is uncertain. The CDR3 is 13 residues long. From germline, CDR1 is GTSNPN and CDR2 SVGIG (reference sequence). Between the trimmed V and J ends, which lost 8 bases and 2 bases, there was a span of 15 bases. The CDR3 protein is CAQAPAANYGYTF. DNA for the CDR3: TGTGCCCAAGCCCCCGCAGCCAACTATGGCTACACCTTC.

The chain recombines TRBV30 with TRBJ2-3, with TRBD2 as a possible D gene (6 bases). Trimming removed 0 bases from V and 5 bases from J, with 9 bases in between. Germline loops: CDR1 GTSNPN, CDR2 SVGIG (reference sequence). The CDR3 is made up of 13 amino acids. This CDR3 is CAWSVRREDTQYF. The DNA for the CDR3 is TGTGCCTGGAGTGTACGGAGGGAAGATACGCAGTATTTT.

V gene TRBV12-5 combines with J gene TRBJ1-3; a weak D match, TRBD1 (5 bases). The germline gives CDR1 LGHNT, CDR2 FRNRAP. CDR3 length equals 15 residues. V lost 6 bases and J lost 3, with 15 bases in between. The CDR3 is CASGSPMGVGNTIYF. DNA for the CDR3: TGTGCTAGTGGATCCCCGATGGGGGTTGGAAACACCATATATTTT.

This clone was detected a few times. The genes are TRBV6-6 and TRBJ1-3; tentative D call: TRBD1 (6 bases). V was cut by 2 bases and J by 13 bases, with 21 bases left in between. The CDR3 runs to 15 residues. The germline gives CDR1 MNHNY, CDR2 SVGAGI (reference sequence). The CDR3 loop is CASSYRGGDPDHIYF. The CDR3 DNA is TGTGCCAGCAGTTACCGAGGGGGAGATCCGGACCATATATATTTT.

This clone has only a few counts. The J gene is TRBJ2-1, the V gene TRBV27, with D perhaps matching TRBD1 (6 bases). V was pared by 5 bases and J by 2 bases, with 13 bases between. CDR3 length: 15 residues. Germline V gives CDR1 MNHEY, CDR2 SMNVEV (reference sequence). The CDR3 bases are TGTGCCAGCAGTCCCAACAGGGAAACCTACAATGAGCAGTTCTTC. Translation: CASSPNRETYNEQFF.

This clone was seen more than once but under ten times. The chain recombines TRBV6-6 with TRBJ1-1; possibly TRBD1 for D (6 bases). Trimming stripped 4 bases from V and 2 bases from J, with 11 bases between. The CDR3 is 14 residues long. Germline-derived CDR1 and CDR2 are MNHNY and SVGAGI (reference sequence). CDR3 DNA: TGTGCCAGCAGTTCCAAGGGGGGAAACACTGAAGCTTTCTTT. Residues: CASSSKGGNTEAFF.

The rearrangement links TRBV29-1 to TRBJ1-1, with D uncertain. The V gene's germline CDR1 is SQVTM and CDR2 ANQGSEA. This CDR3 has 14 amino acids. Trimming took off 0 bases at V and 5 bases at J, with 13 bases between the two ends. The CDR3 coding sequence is TGCAGCGTTGAAGATCAGAGAAGGCGGACTGAAGCTTTCTTT. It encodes CSVEDQRRRTEAFF.

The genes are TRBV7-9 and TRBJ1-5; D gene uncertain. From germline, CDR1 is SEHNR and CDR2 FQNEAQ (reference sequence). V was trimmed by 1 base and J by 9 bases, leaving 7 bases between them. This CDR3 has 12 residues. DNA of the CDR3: TGTGCCAGCAGCTTAGGATCAGGGCCCCAGCATTTT. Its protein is CASSLGSGPQHF.

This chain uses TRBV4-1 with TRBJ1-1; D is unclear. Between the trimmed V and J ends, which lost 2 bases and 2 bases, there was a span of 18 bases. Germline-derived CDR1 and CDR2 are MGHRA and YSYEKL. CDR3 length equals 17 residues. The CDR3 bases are TGCGCCAGCAGCCAATTTTTCTTCGGGTCCGACAACACTGAAGCTTTCTTT. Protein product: CASSQFFFGSDNTEAFF.

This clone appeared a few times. The CDR3 nucleotides read TGCGCCAGCAGCGATACCTATAGGCAGGTCTACTACAATGAGCAGTTCTTC. It is translated as CASSDTYRQVYYNEQFF. The chain carries TRBV5-1 and TRBJ2-1; no definite D call. V shed 4 bases and J shed 3 bases, with 20 bases lying between them. The CDR3 sequence is 17 residues long. Germline CDR1 reads SGHRS; CDR2 reads YFSETQ.

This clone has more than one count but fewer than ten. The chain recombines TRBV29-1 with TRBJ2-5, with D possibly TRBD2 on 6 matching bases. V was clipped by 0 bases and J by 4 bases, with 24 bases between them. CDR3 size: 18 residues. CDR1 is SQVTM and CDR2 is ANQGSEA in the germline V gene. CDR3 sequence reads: CSVEDRFQTRGGRETQYF. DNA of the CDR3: TGCAGCGTTGAAGATCGGTTTCAGACTAGAGGCGGCCGAGAGACCCAGTACTTC.

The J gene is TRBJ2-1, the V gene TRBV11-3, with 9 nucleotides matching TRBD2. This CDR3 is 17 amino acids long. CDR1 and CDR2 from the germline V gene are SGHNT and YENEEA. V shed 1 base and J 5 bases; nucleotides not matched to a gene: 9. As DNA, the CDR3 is TGTGCCAGCAGCTTAGGGGCTAGCGGGGTGCTCGACAATGAGCAGTTCTTC. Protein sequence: CASSLGASGVLDNEQFF.